The 13 T cell receptor beta chains reported below all come from one sample, sequenced in a study of regulatory T cells in long-lasting Graves disease. For TCR beta, libraries came from iRepertoire HTBI primers and Arm-PCR of CDR3 regions. TCRdb itself ran the multiplex PCR reads through MiXCR, one entry per CDR3 protein. This table has 350,000 to 550,000 distinct CDR3 sequences, 11% to 15% appearing once. The time point here: newly diagnosed GD, antithyroid drugs for less than 3 months. There was RNA extracted from PBMCs, and the TCR library was made from it. Another study also made use of these data, one on T cells in Graves' hyperthyroidism and ophthalmopathy.

Specimen: peripheral blood mononuclear cells (PBMCs), collected at new diagnosis, from a patient treated with antithyroid drugs. Source of these receptors: a woman aged 45-59 years with Graves disease.

This clonotype was seen only once. The chain carries TRBV20-1 and TRBJ2-1; no reliable D call. The germline V gene has CDR1 DFQATT and CDR2 SNEGSKA (reference sequence). Between the trimmed V and J ends, which lost 5 bases and 8 bases, there was a span of 7 bases. This CDR3 is built from 10 residues. CDR3 loop: CSAPGHEQFF. The CDR3 bases are TGCAGTGCTCCAGGACATGAGCAGTTCTTC.

This clonotype appeared many times. The chain is built from TRBV18 and TRBJ1-4, with 7 bases aligning to TRBD1. V lost 3 bases, J lost 8 bases, and 9 bases stayed unmatched. Germline-derived CDR1 and CDR2 are KGHSH and LQKENI. This CDR3 has 15 residues. The CDR3 DNA reads as TGTGCCAGCTCACCCGTCGACAGGGCAGGAGAAAAACTGTTTTTT. Translation: CASSPVDRAGEKLFF. Combining the CDR3 with reference TRBV18 and TRBJ1-4 gives the whole variable domain NAGVMQNPRHLVRRRGQEARLRCSPMKGHSHVYWYRQLPEEGLKFMVYLQKENIIDESGMPKERFSAEFPKEGPSILRIQQVVRGDSAAYFCASSPVDRAGEKLFFGSGTQLSVL.

As for this clonotype: At one end, the junction sequence differs from germline, possibly due to a read error. The J gene is TRBJ2-7, the V gene TRBV2, with D uncertain. Germline V gene data show CDR1 as SNHLY and CDR2 as FYNNEI. The length of the CDR3 is 11 residues. This CDR3 reads CASSYSYGQYF. CDR3 nucleotide sequence: TGTGCCAGCAGTTATTCCTACGGGCAGTACTTC.

This clonotype was observed once. This rearrangement joins TRBV19 to TRBJ2-3, with TRBD2 matching over 8 bases. Trimming took 5 bases from V and 4 from J; bases not matched to a gene: 8. The CDR3 spans 15 residues. Germline CDR1 LNHDA, CDR2 SQIVND (reference sequence). CDR3 amino acids: CASSPGTSQADTQYF. CDR3 sequence (DNA): TGTGCCAGTAGTCCCGGGACTAGTCAAGCAGATACGCAGTATTTT. Full variable domain (missing parts from reference TRBV19 and TRBJ2-3): DGGITQSPKYLFRKEGQNVTLSCEQNLNHDAMYWYRQDPGQGLRLIYYSQIVNDFQKGDIAEGYSVSREKKESFPLTVTSAQKNPTAFYLCASSPGTSQADTQYFGPGTRLTVL.

This clonotype was detected many times. This rearrangement joins TRBV20-1 to TRBJ2-3; D might be TRBD2 (5 bases). This CDR3 comprises 15 residues. From germline, CDR1 is DFQATT and CDR2 SNEGSKA (reference sequence). V was pared by 4 bases and J by 0 bases, with 14 bases between. For the CDR3, the DNA is TGCAGTGCTACAGCTACTAGGGAAAGCACAGATACGCAGTATTTT. Translated: CSATATRESTDTQYF.

This clonotype was seen at least ten times. The chain combines TRBV7-2 with TRBJ2-7, with 10 bases that match TRBD1. V gave up 1 base and J gave up 4 bases; unmatched junction bases: 4. Germline V gene sequence: CDR1 SGHTA, CDR2 FQGNSA. The CDR3 is made up of 15 amino acids. In DNA, the CDR3 is TGTGCCAGCAGCTTAGTTGGGGGACAGGGGTACGAGCAGTACTTC. Translation: CASSLVGGQGYEQYF. Filled out from reference TRBV7-2 and TRBJ2-7, the complete variable domain reads GAGVSQSPSNKVTEKGKDVELRCDPISGHTALYWYRQSLGQGLEFLIYFQGNSAPDKSGLPSDRFSAERTGGSVSTLTIQRTQQEDSAVYLCASSLVGGQGYEQYFGPGTRLTVT.

This clonotype was detected many times. The chain joins TRBV12-3 or TRBV12-4 to TRBJ2-7; tentative D call: TRBD2 (6 bases). CDR3 size: 15 residues. Trimming removed 5 bases from V and 2 bases from J, with 16 bases in between. Here the CDR3 DNA reads TGTGCCAGCAGTACGGGGACTCCAATTACCTACGAGCAGTACTTC. Residues: CASSTGTPITYEQYF.

In this sample, this clonotype turned up many times. The chain links TRBV11-2 to TRBJ2-1; D is undetermined. V gave up 3 bases and J gave up 0 bases, with 9 bases separating them. This CDR3 contains 15 residues. Germline lookup yields CDR1 SGHAT and CDR2 FQNNGV. The DNA of the CDR3 is TGTGCCAGCAGCTTTGAACCGAGCTCCTACAATGAGCAGTTCTTC. It translates to CASSFEPSSYNEQFF.

In the case of this clonotype: With a much larger clone just one base away, this may be a read error. This chain uses TRBV10-1 with TRBJ2-7, with a weak D call TRBD1 (6 bases). Germline CDR1 is WNHNN and CDR2 is SYGVQD (reference sequence). The ends were cut back, 4 bases at V and 5 bases at J, with 27 bases in the middle. The CDR3 has 18 amino acids. CDR3 nucleotides: TGCGCCAGCAGTGCGATTGAGGGGGAGTCCCAGGGTATGCACGAGCAGTACTTC. Its protein product is CASSAIEGESQGMHEQYF.

In this sample, this clonotype turned up many times. The rearrangement uses TRBV7-8 and TRBJ1-5; D unclear. V was cut by 0 bases and J by 7 bases, with 10 bases left in between. Germline values: CDR1 SGHVS, CDR2 FQNEAQ. This CDR3 comprises 14 residues. The CDR3 sequence is CASSLARVGQPQHF. The CDR3, as DNA: TGTGCCAGCAGCTTAGCCCGGGTAGGGCAGCCCCAGCATTTT.

V and J are TRBV6-5 and TRBJ1-5; D not certain. The V end was cut by 0 bases, the J end by 5 bases, with 11 bases between. This CDR3 spans 15 amino acids. Germline CDR1 reads MNHEY; CDR2 reads SVGAGI. The CDR3 loop reads CASSYSAPGDQPQHF. The CDR3 region has the DNA TGTGCCAGCAGTTACTCGGCCCCTGGAGATCAGCCCCAGCATTTT.

This clonotype appeared a few times. The chain is built from TRBV19 and TRBJ1-1; D ambiguous. The CDR3 is 15 amino acids. Germline CDR1 reads LNHDA; CDR2 reads SQIVND (reference sequence). Trimming stripped 5 bases from V and 1 base from J, with 14 bases between. The CDR3 reads CASSQSSVGNTEAFF. The CDR3 DNA reads TGTGCCAGTAGTCAGAGCTCAGTCGGGAACACTGAAGCTTTCTTT.

At least ten counts were recorded for this clonotype. The gene calls are TRBV4-1 and TRBJ2-1; a possible D gene is TRBD1 (5 bases). Trimming took off 2 bases at V and 5 bases at J, with 10 bases between the two ends. CDR1 and CDR2 (germline): MGHRA, YSYEKL. CDR3 length equals 14 residues. The DNA for the CDR3 is TGCGCCAGCAGCCAACTAACAGGAGACAATGAGCAGTTCTTC. Residues: CASSQLTGDNEQFF.